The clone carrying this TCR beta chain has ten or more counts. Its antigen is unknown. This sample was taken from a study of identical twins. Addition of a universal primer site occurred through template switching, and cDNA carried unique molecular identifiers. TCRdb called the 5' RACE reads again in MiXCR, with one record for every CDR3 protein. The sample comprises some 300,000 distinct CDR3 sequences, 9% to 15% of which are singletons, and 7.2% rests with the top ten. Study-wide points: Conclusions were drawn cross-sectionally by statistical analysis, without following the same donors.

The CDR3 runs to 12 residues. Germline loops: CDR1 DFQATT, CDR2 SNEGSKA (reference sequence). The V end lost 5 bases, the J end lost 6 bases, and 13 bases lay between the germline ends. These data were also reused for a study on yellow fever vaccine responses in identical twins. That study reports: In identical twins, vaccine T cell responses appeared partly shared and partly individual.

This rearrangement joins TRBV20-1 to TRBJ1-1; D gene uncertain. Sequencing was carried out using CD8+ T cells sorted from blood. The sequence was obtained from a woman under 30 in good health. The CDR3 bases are TGCAGTGCTCACTCCGACAACTCTGAAGCTTTCTTT. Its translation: CSAHSDNSEAFF.